This T cell receptor beta chain was sequenced for a study of shared clonotypes between healthy human individuals. Profiled with immunoSEQ multiplex PCR; TCRdb holds only in-frame clones, not every one. The sample lists 2.3 million or so clones, about 92% occurring once. A CD45RA+ naive subset and a CD45RA-negative memory subset were split from CD4+ cells. This clone was seen only a few times. The antigen remains unidentified. Study results and limitations: In contrast to clonotypes shared by all four donors, non-shared clonotypes had lower generation probabilities. Clonotype sharing across a few donors was observed for around 5% of naive CD4 clonotypes.

The source of this sequence is a man aged 18-30 years in good health. Some clones in this sample may be carry-over from other donors' samples. The material sequenced was naive CD4+ T cells from PBMCs. Regarding subset: CD45RA+ positively selected.

CDR3 coding DNA: TGTGCCTCTCACAGGGGCTATGGCTACACCTTC. Encoded protein: CASHRGYGYTF. The V gene is TRBV28, the J gene TRBJ1-2; 7 bases agree with TRBD1. The germline CDR1 and CDR2 sequences are MDHEN and SYDVKM. The CDR3 totals 11 residues. Trimming at V came to 11 bases and at J to 4 bases, leaving 4 bases not matched to a gene.